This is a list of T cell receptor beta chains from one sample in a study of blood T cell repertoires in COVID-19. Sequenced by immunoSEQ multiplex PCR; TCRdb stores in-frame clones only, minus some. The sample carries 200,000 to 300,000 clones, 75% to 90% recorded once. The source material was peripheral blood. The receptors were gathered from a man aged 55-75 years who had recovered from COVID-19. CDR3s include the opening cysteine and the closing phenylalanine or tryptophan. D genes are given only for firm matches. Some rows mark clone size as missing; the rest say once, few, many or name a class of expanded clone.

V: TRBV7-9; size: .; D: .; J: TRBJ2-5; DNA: TGTGCCAGCAGCTTAGTCTTTGGCAGGGTACAAGAGACCCAGTACTTC; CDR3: CASSLVFGRVQETQYF
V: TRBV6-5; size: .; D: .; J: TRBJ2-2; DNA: TGTGCCAGCAGTTACTCGAAGGGGGAGAACACCGGGGAGCTGTTTTTT; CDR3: CASSYSKGENTGELFF
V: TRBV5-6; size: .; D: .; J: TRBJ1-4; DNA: TGTGCCAGCAGCTTGGCCCAGGACAGCTTTAATGAAAAACTGTTTTTT; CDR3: CASSLAQDSFNEKLFF
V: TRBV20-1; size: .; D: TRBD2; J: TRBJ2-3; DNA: TGCAGTGCTAGTCCCCCTAGCGGGGCGGGAGATACGCAGTATTTT; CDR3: CSASPPSGAGDTQYF
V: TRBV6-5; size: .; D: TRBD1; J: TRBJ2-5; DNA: TGTGCCAGCACAATGGTTGGGGGGACAGGGGAGACCCAGTACTTC; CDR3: CASTMVGGTGETQYF
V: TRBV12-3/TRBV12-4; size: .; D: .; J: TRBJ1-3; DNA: TGTGCCAGCAGTTTAGGGGGGGACACCATATATTTT; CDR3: CASSLGGDTIYF
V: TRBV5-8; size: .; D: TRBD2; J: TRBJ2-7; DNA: TGTGCCAGCAGGGTCCGGGGGGGCCTCTACGAGCAGTACTTC; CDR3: CASRVRGGLYEQYF
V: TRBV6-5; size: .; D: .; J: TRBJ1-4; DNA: TGTGCCAGCAGGGGGCCAGGTGAAGGGCTGTTTTTT; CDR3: CASRGPGEGLFF
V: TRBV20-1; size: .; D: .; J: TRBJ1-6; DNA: TGCAGTGCTAGTGGGTCAGGTAATTCACCCCTCCACTTT; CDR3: CSASGSGNSPLHF
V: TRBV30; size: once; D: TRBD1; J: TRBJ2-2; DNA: TGTGCCTGGAGTGCAGGGGGTCCCCAGAACACCGGGGAGCTGTTTTTT; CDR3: CAWSAGGPQNTGELFF
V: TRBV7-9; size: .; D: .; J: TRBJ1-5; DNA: TGTGCCAGCAGCCCACTTAGGGGGGGAACCCAGCATTTT; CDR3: CASSPLRGGTQHF
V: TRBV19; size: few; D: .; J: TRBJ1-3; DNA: TGTGCCAGTAGTATCCACCTCGGGGGGGGATCTGGAAACACCATATATTTT; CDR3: CASSIHLGGGSGNTIYF
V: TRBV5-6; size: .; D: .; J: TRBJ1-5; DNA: TGTGCCAGCAGCTTGAGGGGCGGCGCCGGACGGCCCCAGCATTTT; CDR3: CASSLRGGAGRPQHF
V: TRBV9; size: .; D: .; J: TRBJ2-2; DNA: TGTGCCAGCAGCGCTCACCAGTTGGGGAGCCTAGGGACCGGGGAGCTGTTTTTT; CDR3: CASSAHQLGSLGTGELFF
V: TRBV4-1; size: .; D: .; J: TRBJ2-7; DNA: TGCGCCAGCAGCCAATACAGGGATTCCTACGAGCAGTACTTC; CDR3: CASSQYRDSYEQYF
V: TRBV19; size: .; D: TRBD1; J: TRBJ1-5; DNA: TGTGCCAGTAGAACTGGGACAGGTGGGGTTCAGCCCCAGCATTTT; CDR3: CASRTGTGGVQPQHF
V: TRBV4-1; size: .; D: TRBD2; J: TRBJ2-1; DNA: TGCGCCAGCAGCCAAGATCGAGCGGGGCTCACCTACAATGAGCAGTTCTTC; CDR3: CASSQDRAGLTYNEQFF
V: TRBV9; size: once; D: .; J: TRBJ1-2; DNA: TGTGCCAGCAGCGTAGTTTTGGCAGGCGTTGGCTACACCTTC; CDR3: CASSVVLAGVGYTF
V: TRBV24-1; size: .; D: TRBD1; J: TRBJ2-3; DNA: TGTGCCACGTCCGGGACAGACTCGAGGGATACGCAGTATTTT; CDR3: CATSGTDSRDTQYF
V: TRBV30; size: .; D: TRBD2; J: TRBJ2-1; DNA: TGTGCCTGGAGGGACTTCATCGGGACTAGCGGGGGGGGATCCTACAATGAGCAGTTCTTC; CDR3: CAWRDFIGTSGGGSYNEQFF
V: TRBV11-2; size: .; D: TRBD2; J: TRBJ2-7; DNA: TGTGCCAGCAGCAAAATAGCCCAGCGGGGGAACTCCTACGAGCAGTACTTC; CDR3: CASSKIAQRGNSYEQYF
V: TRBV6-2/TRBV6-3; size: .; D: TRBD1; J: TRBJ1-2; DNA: TGTGCCAGCAGTTACCATCAGGGACAGGCGATATATGGCTACACCTTC; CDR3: CASSYHQGQAIYGYTF
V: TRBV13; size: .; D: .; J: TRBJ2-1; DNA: TGTGCCACCCAGGGGGGCGGCGCCGATGAGCAGTTCTTC; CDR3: CATQGGGADEQFF
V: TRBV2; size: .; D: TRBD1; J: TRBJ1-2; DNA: TGTGCCAGCAGTGAAAGGACAGGGGGGATCTTTGGCTACACCTTC; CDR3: CASSERTGGIFGYTF
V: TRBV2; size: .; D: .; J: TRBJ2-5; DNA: TGTGCCAGCAGTGTTTTCGTCGGCCAAGAGACCCAGTACTTC; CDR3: CASSVFVGQETQYF
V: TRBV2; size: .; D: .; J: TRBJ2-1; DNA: TGTGCCAGCAGCCGGGAGTCTGAGCAGTTCTTC; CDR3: CASSRESEQFF
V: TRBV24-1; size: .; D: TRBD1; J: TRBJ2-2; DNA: TGTGCCACCAGTAGATCGACAGGGGGTTTCGGGGAGCTGTTTTTT; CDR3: CATSRSTGGFGELFF
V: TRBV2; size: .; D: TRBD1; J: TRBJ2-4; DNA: TGTGCCAGCAGCCTTATGGGGGACAGGGGAGGATACATTCAGTACTTC; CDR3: CASSLMGDRGGYIQYF
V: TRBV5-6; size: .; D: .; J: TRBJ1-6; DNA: TGTGCCAGCAGCTTGGCAGGGAGGGCTAACGGTTCACCCCTCCACTTT; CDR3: CASSLAGRANGSPLHF
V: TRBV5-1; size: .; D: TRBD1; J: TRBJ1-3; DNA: TGCGCCAGCAGCTTAGGGACAGGGGGCGTTCGGACCATATATTTT; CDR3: CASSLGTGGVRTIYF
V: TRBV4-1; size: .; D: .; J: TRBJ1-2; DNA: TGCGCCAGCAGCCAAATCTGGACAGTAACTATGGGCTACACCTTC; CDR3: CASSQIWTVTMGYTF
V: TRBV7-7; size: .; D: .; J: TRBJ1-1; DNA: TGTGCCAGCAGCCCCCTTCGGCAGGGCCCATATGGGGACACTGAAGCTTTCTTT; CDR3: CASSPLRQGPYGDTEAFF